The sequence of this TCR beta chain was determined in a study of STAT3 mutations in large granular lymphocyte leukemia. As for the study in general: Roughly half the longitudinally sequenced T-LGLL patients had canonical STAT3 mutations. 40% of treated T-LGLL patients showed hematologic response to immunosuppression.

Sequenced by immunoSEQ multiplex PCR; TCRdb stores in-frame clones only, minus some. The sample gives about 5,900 clones, approximately 85% of which show up once; over 15% is in the top ten. The V and J ends lost 8 bases and 7 bases, in that order; junction bases with no gene match: 12. Germline V gene data show CDR1 as KGHSH and CDR2 as LQKENI. The length of the CDR3 is 14 residues. Broader study findings: In T-cell large granular lymphocyte leukemia, about half of patients showed multiple immunodominant subclonotypes.

As to this clone: Its antigen is as yet unknown.

This clonotype was sampled from a human donor with T large granular lymphocyte leukemia. Some clones in this sample may be carry-over from other donors' samples. Sequencing was done on a sample of PBMCs. The genes are TRBV18 and TRBJ2-7, with TRBD2 identical over 9 bases. CDR3 protein: CASAEASGAGEQYV. CDR3 nucleotide sequence: TGTGCCAGCGCAGAGGCTAGCGGGGCGGGTGAGCAGTACGTC.